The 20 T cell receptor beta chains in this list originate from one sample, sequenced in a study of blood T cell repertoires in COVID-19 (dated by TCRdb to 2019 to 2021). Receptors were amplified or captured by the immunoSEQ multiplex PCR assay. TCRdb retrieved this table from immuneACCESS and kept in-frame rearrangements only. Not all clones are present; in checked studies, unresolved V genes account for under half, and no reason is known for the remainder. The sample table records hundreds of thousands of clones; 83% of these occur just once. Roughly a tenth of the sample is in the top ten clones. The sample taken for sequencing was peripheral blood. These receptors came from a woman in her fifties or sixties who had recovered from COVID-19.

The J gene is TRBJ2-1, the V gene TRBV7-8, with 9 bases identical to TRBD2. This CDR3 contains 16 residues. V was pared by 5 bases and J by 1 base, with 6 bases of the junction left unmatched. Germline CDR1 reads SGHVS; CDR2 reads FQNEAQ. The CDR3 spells CASSPQGLASYNEQFF. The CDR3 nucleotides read TGTGCCAGCAGCCCCCAGGGACTAGCATCCTACAATGAGCAGTTCTTC.

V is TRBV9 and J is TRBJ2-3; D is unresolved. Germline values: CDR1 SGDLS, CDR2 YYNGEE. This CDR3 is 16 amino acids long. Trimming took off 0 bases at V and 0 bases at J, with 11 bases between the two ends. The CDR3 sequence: CASSVAGSGSTDTQYF. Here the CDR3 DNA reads TGTGCCAGCAGCGTAGCTGGCTCAGGAAGCACAGATACGCAGTATTTT.

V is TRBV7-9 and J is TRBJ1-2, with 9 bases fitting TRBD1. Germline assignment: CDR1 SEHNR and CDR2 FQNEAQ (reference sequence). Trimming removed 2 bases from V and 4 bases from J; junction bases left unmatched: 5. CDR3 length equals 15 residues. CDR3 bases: TGTGCCAGCAGCTTATCGACAGGGGGAAGCTATGGCTACACCTTC. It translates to CASSLSTGGSYGYTF.

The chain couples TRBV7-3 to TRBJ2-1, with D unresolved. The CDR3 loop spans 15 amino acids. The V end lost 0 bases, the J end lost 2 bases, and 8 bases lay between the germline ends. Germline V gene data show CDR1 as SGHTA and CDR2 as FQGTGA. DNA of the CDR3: TGTGCCAGCAGCTTAACACAGAAAACCTACAATGAGCAGTTCTTC. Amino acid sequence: CASSLTQKTYNEQFF.

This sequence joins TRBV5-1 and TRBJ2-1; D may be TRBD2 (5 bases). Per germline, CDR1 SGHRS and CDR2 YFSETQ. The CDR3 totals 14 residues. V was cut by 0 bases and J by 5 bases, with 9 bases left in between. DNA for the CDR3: TGCGCCAGCAGCTTGGAAGCGGCCAACAATGAGCAGTTCTTC. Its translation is CASSLEAANNEQFF.

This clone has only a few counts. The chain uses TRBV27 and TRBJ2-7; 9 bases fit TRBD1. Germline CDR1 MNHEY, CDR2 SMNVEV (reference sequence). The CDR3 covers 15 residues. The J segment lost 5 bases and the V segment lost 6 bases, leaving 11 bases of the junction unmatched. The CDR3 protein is CASRVLGQGTDEQYF. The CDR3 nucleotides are TGTGCCAGCAGGGTACTCGGACAGGGGACCGACGAGCAGTACTTC.

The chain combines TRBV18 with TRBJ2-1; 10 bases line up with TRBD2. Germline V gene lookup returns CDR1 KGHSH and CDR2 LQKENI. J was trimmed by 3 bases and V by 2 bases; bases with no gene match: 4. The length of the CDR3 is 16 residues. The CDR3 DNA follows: TGTGCCAGCTCACCAAGGCTAGCGGGGGACTACAATGAGCAGTTCTTC. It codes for CASSPRLAGDYNEQFF.

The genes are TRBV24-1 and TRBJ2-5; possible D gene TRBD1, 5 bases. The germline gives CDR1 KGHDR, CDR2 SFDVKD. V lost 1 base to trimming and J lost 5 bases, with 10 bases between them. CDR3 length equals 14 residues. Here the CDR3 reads CATSDFPRAETQYF. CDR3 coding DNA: TGTGCCACCAGTGATTTCCCCAGGGCTGAGACCCAGTACTTC.

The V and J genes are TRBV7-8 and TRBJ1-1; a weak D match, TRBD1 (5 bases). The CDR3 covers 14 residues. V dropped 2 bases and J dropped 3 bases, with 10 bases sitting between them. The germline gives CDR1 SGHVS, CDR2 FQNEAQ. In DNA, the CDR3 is TGTGCCAGCAGCTTACAGGGTATCGACACTGAAGCTTTCTTT. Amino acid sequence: CASSLQGIDTEAFF.

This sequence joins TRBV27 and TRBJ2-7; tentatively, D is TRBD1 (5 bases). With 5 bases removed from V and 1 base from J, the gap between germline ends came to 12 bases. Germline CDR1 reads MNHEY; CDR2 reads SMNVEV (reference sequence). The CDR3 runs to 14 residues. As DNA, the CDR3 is TGTGCCAGCAGTCCTTCGGCAGGGTCCTACGAGCAGTACTTC. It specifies CASSPSAGSYEQYF.

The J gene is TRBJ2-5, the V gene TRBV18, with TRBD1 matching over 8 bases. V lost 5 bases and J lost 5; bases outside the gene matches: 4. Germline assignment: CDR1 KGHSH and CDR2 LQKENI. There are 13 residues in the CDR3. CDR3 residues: CASSSDRAETQYF. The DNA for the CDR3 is TGTGCCAGCTCATCGGACAGGGCGGAGACCCAGTACTTC.

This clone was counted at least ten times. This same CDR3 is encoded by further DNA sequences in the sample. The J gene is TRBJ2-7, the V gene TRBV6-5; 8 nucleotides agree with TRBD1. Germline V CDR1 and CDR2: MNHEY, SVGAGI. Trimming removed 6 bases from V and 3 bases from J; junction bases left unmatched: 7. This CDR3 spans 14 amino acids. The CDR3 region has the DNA TGTGCCAGCAGCCCCGGGACAGGACGCTACGAGCAGTACTTC. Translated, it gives CASSPGTGRYEQYF.

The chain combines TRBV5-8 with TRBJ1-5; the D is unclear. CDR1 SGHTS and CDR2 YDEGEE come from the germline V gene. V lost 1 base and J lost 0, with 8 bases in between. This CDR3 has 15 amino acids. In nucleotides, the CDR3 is TGTGCCAGCAGCTTGTGGGCCTATAGCAATCAGCCCCAGCATTTT. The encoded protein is CASSLWAYSNQPQHF.

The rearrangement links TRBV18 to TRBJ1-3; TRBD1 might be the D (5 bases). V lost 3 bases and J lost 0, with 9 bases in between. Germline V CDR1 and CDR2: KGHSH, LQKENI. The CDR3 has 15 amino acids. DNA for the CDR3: TGTGCCAGCTCACCCGGGGGGTACTCTGGAAACACCATATATTTT. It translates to CASSPGGYSGNTIYF.

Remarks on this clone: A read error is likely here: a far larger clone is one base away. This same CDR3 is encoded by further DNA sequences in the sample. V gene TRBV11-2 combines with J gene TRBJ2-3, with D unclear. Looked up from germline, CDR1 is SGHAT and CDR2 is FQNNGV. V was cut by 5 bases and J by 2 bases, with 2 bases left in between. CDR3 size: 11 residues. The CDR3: CASSHTDTQYF. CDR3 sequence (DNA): TGTGCCAGCAGCCACACAGATACGCAGTATTTT.

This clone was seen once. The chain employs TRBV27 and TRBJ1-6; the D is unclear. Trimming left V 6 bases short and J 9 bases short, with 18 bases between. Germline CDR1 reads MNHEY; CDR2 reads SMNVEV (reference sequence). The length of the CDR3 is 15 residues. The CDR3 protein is CASSTSPFRISPLHF. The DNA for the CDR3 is TGTGCCAGCAGCACGAGCCCCTTCAGGATTTCACCCCTCCACTTT.

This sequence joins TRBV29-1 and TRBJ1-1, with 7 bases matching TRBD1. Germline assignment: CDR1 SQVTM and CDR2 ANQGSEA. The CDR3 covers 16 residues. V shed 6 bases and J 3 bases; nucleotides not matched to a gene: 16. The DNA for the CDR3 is TGCAGCGTGGAAACAGGGGCCAGGGGGTCCCACACTGAAGCTTTCTTT. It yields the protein CSVETGARGSHTEAFF.

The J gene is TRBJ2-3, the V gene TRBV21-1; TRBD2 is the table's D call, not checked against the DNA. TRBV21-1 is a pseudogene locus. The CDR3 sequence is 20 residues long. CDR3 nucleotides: TGTGCCAGCAGCAATGGGAACAGGACCGGCAGGGAGGATAGCACAGATACGCAGTATTTT. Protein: CASSNGNRTGREDSTDTQYF.

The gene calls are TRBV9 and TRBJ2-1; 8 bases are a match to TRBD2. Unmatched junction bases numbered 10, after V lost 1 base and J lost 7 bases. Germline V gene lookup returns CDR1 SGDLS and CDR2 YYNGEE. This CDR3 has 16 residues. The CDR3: CASSVHRAGVRNEQFF. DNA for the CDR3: TGTGCCAGCAGCGTACACAGAGCGGGAGTTAGAAATGAGCAGTTCTTC.

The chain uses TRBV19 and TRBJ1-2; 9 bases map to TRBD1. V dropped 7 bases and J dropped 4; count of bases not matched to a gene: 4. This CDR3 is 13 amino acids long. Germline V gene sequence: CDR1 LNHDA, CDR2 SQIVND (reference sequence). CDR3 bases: TGTGCCAGTATCGGGACAGGGACCTATGGCTACACCTTC. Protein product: CASIGTGTYGYTF.